This record concerns one TCR beta chain sequence. Its matching antigen is unknown. Arm-PCR of CDR3 regions and iRepertoire HTBI primers were used to build TCR beta libraries. Study processing details: Throughout the samples, researchers identified roughly 57 TRBV and roughly 13 TRBJ segments. Each CDR3 protein is one row after TCRdb ran MiXCR on the multiplex PCR reads. None of the V and J calls come from the authors' own analysis; TCRdb made them. Counted here are roughly 400,000 distinct CDR3 sequences, around a fifth occurring once; the ten biggest clones make up roughly an eighth. Trimming cost V 5 bases and J 9 bases, with 16 bases left between them. CDR3 length: 13 residues. The germline gives CDR1 SGHAT, CDR2 FQNNGV. Described time point: persistent/refractory GD, antithyroid drugs over 5 years with positive TRAb. Isolated PBMC RNA provided the starting material for the TCR library. Into tubes containing EDTA, 8 to 9.5 milliliters of peripheral blood were drawn.

This record belongs to a study of regulatory T cells in long-lasting Graves disease. Study outcomes and limitations: Samples came from peripheral blood alone, without thyroid tissue. Persistent disease preferred TRBV28, TRBJ1-2 and TRBJ2-5; new disease, TRBV20-1 and TRBJ2-1.

The receptor comes from a female donor with Graves disease. The V gene is TRBV11-2, the J gene TRBJ1-1; weak D call: TRBD1 (6 bases). The sequenced sample was peripheral blood mononuclear cells (PBMCs), obtained when the disease was refractory, from a patient treated with antithyroid drugs. Written as DNA, the CDR3 is TGTGCCAGCAGCCCGGACACAGGGATCAAAGCTTTCTTT. Amino acids: CASSPDTGIKAFF.